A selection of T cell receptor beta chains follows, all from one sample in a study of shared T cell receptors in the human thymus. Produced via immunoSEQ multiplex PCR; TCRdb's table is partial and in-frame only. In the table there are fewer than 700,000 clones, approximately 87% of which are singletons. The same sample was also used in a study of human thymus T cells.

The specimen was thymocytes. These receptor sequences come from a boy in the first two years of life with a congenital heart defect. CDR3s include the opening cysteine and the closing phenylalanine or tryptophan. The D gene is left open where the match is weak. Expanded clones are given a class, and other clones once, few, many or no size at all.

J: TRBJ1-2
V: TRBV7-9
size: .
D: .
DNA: TGTGCCAGCACCAGAGACAGGACGAGGGGCTACACCTTC
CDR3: CASTRDRTRGYTF

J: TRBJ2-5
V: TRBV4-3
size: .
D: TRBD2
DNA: TGCGCCAGCAGCCAAGGACTAGCGGGAGGAGCGGAGACCCAGTACTTC
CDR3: CASSQGLAGGAETQYF

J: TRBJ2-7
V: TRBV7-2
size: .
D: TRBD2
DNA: TGTGCCAGCAGCTCCCAGGGGCCTCCCCGGACTAGCGGGGTCTACGAGCAGTACTTC
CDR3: CASSSQGPPRTSGVYEQYF

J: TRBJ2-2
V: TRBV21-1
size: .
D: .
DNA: TGTGCCAGCAGCACTCGGGGACTGGGGTTCACCGGGGAGCTGTTTTTT
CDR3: CASSTRGLGFTGELFF

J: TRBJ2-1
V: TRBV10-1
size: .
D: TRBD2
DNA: TGCGCCAGCAGTGACTACGGGTTAGCGGGAGAGGGCAATGAGCAGTTCTTC
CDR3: CASSDYGLAGEGNEQFF

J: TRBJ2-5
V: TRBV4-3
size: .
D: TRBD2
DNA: TGCGCCAGCAGCCATGTGGGAGCGGGGGGCCGGGAGACCCAGTACTTC
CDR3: CASSHVGAGGRETQYF

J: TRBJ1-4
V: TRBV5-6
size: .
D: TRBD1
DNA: TGTGCCAGCAGCAAAACCAGGGGGCGTTACTTTGCAACTAATGAAAAACTGTTTTTT
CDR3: CASSKTRGRYFATNEKLFF

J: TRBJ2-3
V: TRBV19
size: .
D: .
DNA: TGTGCCAGTAGTCGCCGGCAGAGGTTCGAAGGTAGGGATACGCAGTATTTT
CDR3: CASSRRQRFEGRDTQYF

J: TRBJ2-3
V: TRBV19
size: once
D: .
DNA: TGTGCCAGTAGGGCGGGAAATCGCACAGATACGCAGTATTTT
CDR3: CASRAGNRTDTQYF

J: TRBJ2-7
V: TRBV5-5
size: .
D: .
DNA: TGTGCCAGCAGCTTGGGGAGGGGAGGCCACGAGCAGTACTTC
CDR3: CASSLGRGGHEQYF

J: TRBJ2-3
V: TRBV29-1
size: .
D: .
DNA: TGCAGCGTTGGCCAGACTCTCCAGGGGCCCACAGATACGCAGTATTTT
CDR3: CSVGQTLQGPTDTQYF

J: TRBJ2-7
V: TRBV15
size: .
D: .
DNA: TGTGCCACCAGGACAGGCTGGAGACCCTACGAGCAGTACTTC
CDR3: CATRTGWRPYEQYF

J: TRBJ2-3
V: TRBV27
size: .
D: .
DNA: TGTGCCAGCAGTTTATCCCCAGGGCCAGATACGCAGTATTTT
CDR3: CASSLSPGPDTQYF

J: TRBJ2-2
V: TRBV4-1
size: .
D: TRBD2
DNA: TGCGCCAGCAGCCTCCCGGTTGGGCTAGCGGGACCCGGGGAGCTGTTTTTT
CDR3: CASSLPVGLAGPGELFF

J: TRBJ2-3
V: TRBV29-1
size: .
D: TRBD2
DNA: TGCAGCGCCCTGCTAGCGGGAGGACGAGCAGATACGCAGTATTTT
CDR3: CSALLAGGRADTQYF

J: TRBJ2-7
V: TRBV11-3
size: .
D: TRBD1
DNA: TGTGCCAGCAGCTTAAGCCGCAGGGGGAACTACGAGCAGTACTTC
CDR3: CASSLSRRGNYEQYF

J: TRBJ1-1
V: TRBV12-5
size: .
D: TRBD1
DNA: TGTGCTAGTGGTTCCGGACAGGTAGGGGACGACACTGAAGCTTTCTTT
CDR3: CASGSGQVGDDTEAFF

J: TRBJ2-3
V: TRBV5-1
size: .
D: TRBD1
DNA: TGCGCCAGCAGCAAGGGGGCGGTTAGACGTACAGATACGCAGTATTTT
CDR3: CASSKGAVRRTDTQYF

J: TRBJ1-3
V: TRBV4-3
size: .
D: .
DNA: TGCGCCAGCAGCCCGACAGCGCTCTCTGGAAACACCATATATTTT
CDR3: CASSPTALSGNTIYF

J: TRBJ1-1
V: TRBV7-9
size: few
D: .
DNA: TGTGCCAGCAGCCAACATAAACCGTACACTGAAGCTTTCTTT
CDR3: CASSQHKPYTEAFF

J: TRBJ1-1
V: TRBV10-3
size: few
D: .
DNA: TGTGCCATCCGGAACAGGGTTCAAAACACTGAAGCTTTCTTT
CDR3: CAIRNRVQNTEAFF

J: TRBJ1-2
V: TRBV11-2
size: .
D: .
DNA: TGTGCCAGCAGCCCGCGCGGCACGGACTATGGCTACACCTTC
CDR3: CASSPRGTDYGYTF

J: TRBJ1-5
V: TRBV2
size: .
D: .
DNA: TGTGCCAGCGGGAAGGGGAGGGCCGCGCTCAATCAGCCCCAGCATTTT
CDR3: CASGKGRAALNQPQHF

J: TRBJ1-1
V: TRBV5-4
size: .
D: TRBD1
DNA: TGTGCCAGTACCAGACAGGGGGGGATGAACACTGAAGCTTTCTTT
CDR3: CASTRQGGMNTEAFF

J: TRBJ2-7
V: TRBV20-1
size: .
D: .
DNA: TGCAGTGCTCCAAAATCCTACGAGCAGTACTTC
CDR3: CSAPKSYEQYF

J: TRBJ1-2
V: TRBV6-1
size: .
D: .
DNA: TGTGCCAGCAGTGACTCCCCAGGCTTCTATGGCTACACCTTC
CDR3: CASSDSPGFYGYTF

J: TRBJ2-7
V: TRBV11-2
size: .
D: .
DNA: TGTGCCAGCAGCTCGCGGGGCCCGACGGGGGAGCAGTACTTC
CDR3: CASSSRGPTGEQYF

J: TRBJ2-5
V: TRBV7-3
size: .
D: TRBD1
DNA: TGTGCCAGCAGCCTAGGGGCAGGGGGTCCACAAGAGACCCAGTACTTC
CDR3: CASSLGAGGPQETQYF

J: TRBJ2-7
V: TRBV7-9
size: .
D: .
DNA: TGTGCCAGCAGCCCCGGCTTGGGGCTAGGTGAGCAGTACTTC
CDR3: CASSPGLGLGEQYF

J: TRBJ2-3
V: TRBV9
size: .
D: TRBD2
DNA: TGTGCCAGCAGCCTACTGACAGGGTCCGCTAGCGGGAGCAGGGATACGCAGTATTTT
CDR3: CASSLLTGSASGSRDTQYF

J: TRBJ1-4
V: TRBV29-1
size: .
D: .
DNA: TGTAGCGTCCATCCGCTCACTGAGGAAAAACTGTTTTTT
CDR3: CSVHPLTEEKLFF

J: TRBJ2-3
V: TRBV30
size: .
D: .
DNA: TGTGCCTGGAGTGTACGTGTGGGACAACCCAGCACAGATACGCAGTATTTT
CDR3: CAWSVRVGQPSTDTQYF

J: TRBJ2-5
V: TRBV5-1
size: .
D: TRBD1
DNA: TGCGCCAGCAGCTTGGGATACAGGGGGCGCGACGCCCTCCGGTACTTC
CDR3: CASSLGYRGRDALRYF

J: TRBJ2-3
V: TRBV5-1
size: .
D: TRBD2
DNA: TGCGCCAGCAGCCCGATACCTAGCGGGAGGGAGGGGACGCAGTATTTT
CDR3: CASSPIPSGREGTQYF

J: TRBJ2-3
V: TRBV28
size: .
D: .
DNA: TGTGCCAGCAGTTGGGAGCCGAGTACGCAGTATTTT
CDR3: CASSWEPSTQYF

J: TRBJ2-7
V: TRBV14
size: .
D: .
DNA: TGTGCCAGCAGCCAAGCCCATTCCCAACAAGTCTCCTACGAGCAGTACTTC
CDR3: CASSQAHSQQVSYEQYF

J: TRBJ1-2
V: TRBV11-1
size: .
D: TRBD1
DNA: TGTGCCAGCAGCCCTAGCCTGGACAGGTTCTCTAACTATGGCTACACCTTC
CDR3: CASSPSLDRFSNYGYTF

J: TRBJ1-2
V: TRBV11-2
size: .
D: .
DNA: TGTGCCAGCAGCCCCCAACTCCAGGGCCACTATGGCTACACCTTC
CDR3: CASSPQLQGHYGYTF

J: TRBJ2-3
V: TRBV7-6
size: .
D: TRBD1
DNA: TGTGCCAGCAGCTGGGGGGACGGACAGGGTTCCACAGATACGCAGTATTTT
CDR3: CASSWGDGQGSTDTQYF

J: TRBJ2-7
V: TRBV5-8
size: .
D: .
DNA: TGTGCCAGCAGCTTGGCGGGACACGGACACTCCTACGAGCAGTACTTC
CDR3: CASSLAGHGHSYEQYF

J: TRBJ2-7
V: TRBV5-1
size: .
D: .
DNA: TGCGCCAGCAGCCCCTGGACACCTTCCTCCTACGAGCAGTACTTC
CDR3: CASSPWTPSSYEQYF

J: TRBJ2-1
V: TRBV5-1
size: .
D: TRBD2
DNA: TGCGCCAGCAGCCTACTAGCGGGGACTCACAATGAGCAGTTCTTC
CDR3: CASSLLAGTHNEQFF

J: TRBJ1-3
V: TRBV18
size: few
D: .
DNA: TGTGCCAGCTCACCAGGGGAGGGAAACACCATATATTTT
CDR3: CASSPGEGNTIYF

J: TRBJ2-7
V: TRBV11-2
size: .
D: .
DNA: TGTGCCAGCAGCTTAGCACCACCGAGCTCCTACGAGCAGTACTTC
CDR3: CASSLAPPSSYEQYF

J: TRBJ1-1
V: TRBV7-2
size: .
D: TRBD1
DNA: TGTGCCAGCAGTCCCGGGACAGGCCTGGGATCTAACACTGAAGCTTTCTTT
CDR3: CASSPGTGLGSNTEAFF

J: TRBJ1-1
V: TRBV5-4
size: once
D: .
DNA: TGTGCCAGCAGCTTGGTCCAACAGGGAAACACTGAAGCTTTCTTT
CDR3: CASSLVQQGNTEAFF

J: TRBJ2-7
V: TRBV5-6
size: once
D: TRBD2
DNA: TGTGCCAGCAGCGCGGAACTAGCGTGGGGCTCCTACGAGCAGTACTTC
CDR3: CASSAELAWGSYEQYF

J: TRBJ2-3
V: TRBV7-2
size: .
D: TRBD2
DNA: TGTGCCAGCAGCTGGGGGTCTAGCGGGAGGGGGGACACAGATACGCAGTATTTT
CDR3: CASSWGSSGRGDTDTQYF

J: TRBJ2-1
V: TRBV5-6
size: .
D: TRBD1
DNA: TGTGCCAGCAGCTTGGGACAGGGCTACAATGAGCAGTTCTTC
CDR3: CASSLGQGYNEQFF

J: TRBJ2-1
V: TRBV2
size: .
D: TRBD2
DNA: TGTGCCAGCAGCGGCGGGACTAGCGGTAGCTCCTACAATGAGCAGTTCTTC
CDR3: CASSGGTSGSSYNEQFF

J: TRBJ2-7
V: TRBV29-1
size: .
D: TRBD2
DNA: TGCAGCGTTGAAGATCTTCATGGGACTAGTTCTTCCTACGAGCAGTACTTC
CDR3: CSVEDLHGTSSSYEQYF

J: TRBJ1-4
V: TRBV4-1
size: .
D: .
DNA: TGCGCCAGCAGCCAAGCCCCTGGGCGGGAGAATGAAAAACTGTTTTTT
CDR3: CASSQAPGRENEKLFF

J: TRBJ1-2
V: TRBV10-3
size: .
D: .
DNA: TGTGCCATCAGTCTAGACGGCAACTATGGCTACACCTTC
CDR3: CAISLDGNYGYTF

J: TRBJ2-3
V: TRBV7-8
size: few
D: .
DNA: TGTGCCAGCAGCTTACGGGACTTATATACGCAGTATTTT
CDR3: CASSLRDLYTQYF

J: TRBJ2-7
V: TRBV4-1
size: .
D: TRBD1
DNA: TGCGCCAGCAGCCCTCGGGACAGTTTCCCATACGAGCAGTACTTC
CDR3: CASSPRDSFPYEQYF